This T cell receptor (beta chain) stems from a study of Ad26.COV2.S vaccination and SARS-CoV-2 variants. About the study: It was the COV1001 Ad26.COV2.S trial arm that included the donor. Into the muscle, Ad26.COV2.S was dosed once or twice, 56 days apart.

Only in-frame clones appear in the TCRdb table, and some are missing; sequencing was by immunoSEQ multiplex PCR. Of around 450,000 clones in the sample, approximately 88% were seen once. Treatment indicated: around 19 received Ad26.COV2.S at low or high dose, single or two shots; a few received placebo; per-sample allocation not given. Sampling was done on day 63 after the first vaccine or placebo injection. In Boston, an adult donor aged 18-55 years took part. This clone was counted a single time. Its antigen is as yet unknown. The CDR3 is 13 amino acids. Trimming removed 2 bases from V and 2 bases from J, with 5 bases in between. Broader study findings: Non-spike TCR breadth was similar in vaccine and placebo recipients.

The sequence was collected from a person aged 18-65 years who received the Ad26.COV2.S COVID-19 vaccine or a placebo. The chain is built from TRBV12-3 or TRBV12-4 and TRBJ2-3, with D uncertain. Source: peripheral blood, taken in a trial of Ad26.COV2.S vaccine versus placebo. This chain's CDR3 is CASSLLTTDTQYF. DNA for the CDR3: TGTGCCAGCAGTTTATTAACCACAGATACGCAGTATTTT.